This T cell receptor beta chain was observed in a study of cytomegalovirus exposure and HLA in healthy donors. Study information: HLA-typed donors were the source of about 85 million unique TCRs, which an early data release held.

The PCR was carried out with 60 Vbeta primers and 13 Jbeta primers. Some clones are missing from TCRdb's copy, which holds only in-frame ones; the method was immunoSEQ multiplex PCR. The table lists around 150,000 clones. Study-level points and caveats: Accurate HLA-A and HLA-B prediction from TCR beta sequences was reported for most subjects.

On this clone itself: The antigen remains unidentified.

The CDR3 is 14 residues long. The germline CDR1 and CDR2 sequences are SGHRS and YFSETQ. V gene TRBV5-1 combines with J gene TRBJ2-5, with 7 nucleotides matching TRBD1. The end of the DNA aligns better with TRBJ2-7, so the J call may be wrong. This sequence was found in a woman in her sixties in good health and CMV-seronegative. Sequencing was performed on PBMCs. CDR3 DNA sequence: TGCGCCAGCAGCCTCGGGACAGATACCTACGAGCAGTACTTC. Protein sequence: CASSLGTDTYEQYF.